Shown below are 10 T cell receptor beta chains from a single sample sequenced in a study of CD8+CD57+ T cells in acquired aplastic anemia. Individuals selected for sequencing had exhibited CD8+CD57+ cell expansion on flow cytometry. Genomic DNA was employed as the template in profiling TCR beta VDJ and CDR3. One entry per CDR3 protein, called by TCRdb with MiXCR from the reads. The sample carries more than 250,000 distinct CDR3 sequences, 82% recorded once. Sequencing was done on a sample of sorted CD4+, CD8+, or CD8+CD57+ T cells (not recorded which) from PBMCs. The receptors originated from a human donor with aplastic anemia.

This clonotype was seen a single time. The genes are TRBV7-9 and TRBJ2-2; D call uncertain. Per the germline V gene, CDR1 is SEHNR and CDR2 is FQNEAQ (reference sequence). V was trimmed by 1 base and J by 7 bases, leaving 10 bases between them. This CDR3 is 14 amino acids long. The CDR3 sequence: CASSLVSVGGELFF. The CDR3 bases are TGTGCCAGCAGCTTAGTGTCTGTAGGCGGGGAGCTGTTTTTT.

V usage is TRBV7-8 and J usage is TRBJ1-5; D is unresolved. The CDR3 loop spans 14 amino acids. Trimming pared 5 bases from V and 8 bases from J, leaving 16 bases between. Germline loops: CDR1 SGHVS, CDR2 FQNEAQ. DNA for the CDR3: TGTGCCAGCAGCGAAGCTTATAGCCACGAGCCCCAGCATTTT. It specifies CASSEAYSHEPQHF. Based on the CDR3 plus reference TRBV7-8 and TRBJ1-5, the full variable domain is GAGVSQSPRYKVAKRGQDVALRCDPISGHVSLFWYQQALGQGPEFLTYFQNEAQLDKSGLPSDRFFAERPEGSVSTLKIQRTQQEDSAVYLCASSEAYSHEPQHFGDGTRLSIL.

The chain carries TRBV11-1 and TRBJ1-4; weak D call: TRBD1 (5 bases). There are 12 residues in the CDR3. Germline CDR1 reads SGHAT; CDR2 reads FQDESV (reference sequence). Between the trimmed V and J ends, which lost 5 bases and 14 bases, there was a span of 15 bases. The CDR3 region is CASSVGEGELFF. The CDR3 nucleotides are TGTGCCAGCAGCGTGGGGGAGGGCGAGCTGTTTTTT.

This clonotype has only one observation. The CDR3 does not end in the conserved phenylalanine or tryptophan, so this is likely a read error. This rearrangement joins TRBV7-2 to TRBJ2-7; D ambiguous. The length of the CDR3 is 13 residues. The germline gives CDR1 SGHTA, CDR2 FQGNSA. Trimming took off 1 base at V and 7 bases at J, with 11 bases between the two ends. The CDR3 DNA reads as TGTGCCAGCAGCTTAGAACTGGTCGGGGAGCAGTACACC. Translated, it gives CASSLELVGEQYT.

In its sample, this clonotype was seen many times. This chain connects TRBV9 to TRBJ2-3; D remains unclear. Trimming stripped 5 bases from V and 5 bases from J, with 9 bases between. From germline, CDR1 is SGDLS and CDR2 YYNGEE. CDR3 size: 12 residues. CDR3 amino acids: CASRLPGDTQYF. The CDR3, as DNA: TGTGCCAGCAGACTGCCCGGAGATACGCAGTATTTT.

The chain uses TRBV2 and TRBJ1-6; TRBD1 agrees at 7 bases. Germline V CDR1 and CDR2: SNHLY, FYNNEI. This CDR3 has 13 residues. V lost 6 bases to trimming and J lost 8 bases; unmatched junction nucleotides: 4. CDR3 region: CASRTGNHSPLHF. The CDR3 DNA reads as TGTGCCAGCAGGACAGGGAACCATTCACCCCTCCACTTT. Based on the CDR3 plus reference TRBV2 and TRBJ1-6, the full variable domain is EPEVTQTPSHQVTQMGQEVILRCVPISNHLYFYWYRQILGQKVEFLVSFYNNEISEKSEIFDDQFSVERPDGSNFTLKIRSTKLEDSAMYFCASRTGNHSPLHFGNGTRLTVT.

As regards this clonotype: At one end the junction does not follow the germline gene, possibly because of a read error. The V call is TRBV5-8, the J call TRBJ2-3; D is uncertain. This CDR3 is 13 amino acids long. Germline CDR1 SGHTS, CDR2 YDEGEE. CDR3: CASSLCGTDTQYF. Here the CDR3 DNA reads TGCGCCAGCAGCTTGTGCGGTACAGATACGCAGTATTTT.

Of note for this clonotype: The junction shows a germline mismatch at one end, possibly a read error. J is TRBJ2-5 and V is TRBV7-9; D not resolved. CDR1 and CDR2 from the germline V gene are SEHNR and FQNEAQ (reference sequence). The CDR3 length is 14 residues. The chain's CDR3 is CATSSSSIEAQQYF. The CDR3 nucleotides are TGTGCCACCAGCAGCAGCTCCATCGAAGCGCAGCAGTACTTC.

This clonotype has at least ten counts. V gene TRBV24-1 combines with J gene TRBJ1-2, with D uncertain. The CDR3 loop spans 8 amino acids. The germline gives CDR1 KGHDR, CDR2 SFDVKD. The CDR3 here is CANYGYTF. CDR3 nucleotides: TGTGCTAACTATGGCTACACCTTC.

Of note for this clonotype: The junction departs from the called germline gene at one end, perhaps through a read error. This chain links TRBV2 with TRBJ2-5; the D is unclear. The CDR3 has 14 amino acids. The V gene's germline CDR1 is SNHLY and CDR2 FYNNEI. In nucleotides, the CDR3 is TGTGCCACCAGGAGAGTCAGCGAGCAAGAGACGCAGTACTTC. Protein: CATRRVSEQETQYF.